This TCR beta chain originates from a study of identical twins. The CDR3 is 14 amino acids. The ends lost 3 bases at V and 8 bases at J; junction bases unmatched: 9. Germline CDR1 LNHDA, CDR2 SQIVND (reference sequence). TCRdb itself ran the 5' RACE reads through MiXCR, one entry per CDR3 protein. The table shows approximately 700,000 distinct CDR3 sequences, with less than 7% occurring only once. This clonotype was sampled from a man between 18 and 35 years old in good health. The rearrangement joins TRBV19 to TRBJ1-2; 7 bases align to TRBD1. Material: naive T cells sorted from blood. The CDR3 nucleotides read TGTGCCAGTAGTATGCCACAGGGGCTTGCAGGCTACACCTTC. Its translation: CASSMPQGLAGYTF.